The 30 T cell receptor beta chains presented below share a single source sample, sequenced in a study of shared clonotypes between healthy human individuals. CD45RO negativity and positive selection for CCR7 defined naive CD8 cells, a population that excluded terminally differentiated effector memory CD45RA+ cells. Assay: immunoSEQ multiplex PCR; the TCRdb copy retains only in-frame clones and omits some. The table lists around 2,000,000 clones, about 95% of them singletons, with 0.95% to 1.5% in the top ten. Sequenced material: naive CD8+ T cells sorted from blood. These receptor sequences come from a man between 18 and 35 years old in good health.

This sequence joins TRBV4-3 and TRBJ1-5; D gene ambiguous. CDR3 length equals 15 residues. Trimming stripped 2 bases from V and 2 bases from J, with 10 bases between. CDR1 is LGHNA, CDR2 YSLEER, per germline. The CDR3 sequence is CASSQILAGNQPQHF. Here the CDR3 DNA reads TGCGCCAGCAGCCAAATCCTCGCGGGCAATCAGCCCCAGCATTTT.

This chain uses TRBV7-9 with TRBJ2-3, with TRBD2 matching over 8 bases. Germline-derived CDR1 and CDR2 are SEHNR and FQNEAQ (reference sequence). There are 16 residues in the CDR3. The V segment lost 5 bases and the J segment 2 bases; nucleotides outside the gene matches: 9. The CDR3 here is CASSLVTSEDTDTQYF. In nucleotides, the CDR3 is TGTGCCAGCAGCCTTGTGACTAGCGAAGACACAGATACGCAGTATTTT.

Here the CDR3 reads CASSLGIFAGGTNYGYTF. The CDR3 DNA reads as TGCGCCAGCAGCTTGGGCATTTTCGCGGGGGGAACTAACTATGGCTACACCTTC. The V gene is TRBV5-1, the J gene TRBJ1-2, with D possibly being TRBD1 (5 bases). The CDR3 is made up of 18 amino acids. The V and J ends lost 0 bases and 0 bases respectively, with 18 bases between them. Germline CDR1 SGHRS, CDR2 YFSETQ. The entire variable domain, with the rest obtained from reference TRBV5-1 and TRBJ1-2, is as follows: KAGVTQTPRYLIKTRGQQVTLSCSPISGHRSVSWYQQTPGQGLQFLFEYFSETQRNKGNFPGRFSGRQFSNSRSEMNVSTLELGDSALYLCASSLGIFAGGTNYGYTFGSGTRLTVV.

The count of this clone is one. The gene calls are TRBV11-2 and TRBJ1-1; D possibly corresponds to TRBD1 (5 bases). V was cut by 5 bases and J by 0 bases, with 13 bases left in between. The germline gives CDR1 SGHAT, CDR2 FQNNGV. This CDR3 comprises 15 residues. The CDR3 protein is CASSPEGVLNTEAFF. The CDR3 DNA reads TGTGCCAGCAGCCCCGAAGGGGTCCTGAACACTGAAGCTTTCTTT.

The chain has TRBV5-4 and TRBJ2-7; 9 nucleotides line up with TRBD2. The J segment lost 0 bases and the V segment lost 3 bases, leaving 13 bases of the junction unmatched. This CDR3 contains 18 residues. Germline lookup yields CDR1 SGHNT and CDR2 YYREEE (reference sequence). CDR3 DNA: TGTGCCAGCAGCTCGGGAGTGATAGCGGGGGTAAGCTCCTACGAGCAGTACTTC. Protein product: CASSSGVIAGVSSYEQYF.

In regard to this clone: Other nucleotide sequences in the sample specify the same CDR3. The chain's CDR3 is CASSSLAGGTDTQYF. The CDR3 DNA sequence: TGTGCCAGCAGTTCCCTAGCGGGGGGCACAGATACGCAGTATTTT. V usage is TRBV27 and J usage is TRBJ2-3, with 10 bases lining up with TRBD2. CDR1 and CDR2 from the germline V gene are MNHEY and SMNVEV (reference sequence). This CDR3 contains 15 residues. Trimming cost V 4 bases and J 1 base; bases outside gene matches: 2.

The sample holds one count of this clone. CDR3 amino acids: CASSLDPTQEAFF. In DNA form, the CDR3 reads TGTGCCAGCAGCTTAGATCCGACCCAGGAGGCTTTCTTT. V is TRBV11-2 and J is TRBJ1-1; D is unclear. V dropped 0 bases and J dropped 11 bases, with 13 bases sitting between them. The CDR3 contains 13 residues. Germline-derived CDR1 and CDR2 are SGHAT and FQNNGV.

J is TRBJ2-7 and V is TRBV20-1; no firm D call. Germline loops: CDR1 DFQATT, CDR2 SNEGSKA (reference sequence). The CDR3 runs to 10 residues. V lost 3 bases and J 7 bases, leaving 7 bases between the germline ends. The CDR3 is CSARPREQYF. The CDR3 nucleotides are TGCAGTGCTAGGCCTCGGGAGCAGTACTTC.

This sequence joins TRBV19 and TRBJ1-5; D is undetermined. Germline CDR1 LNHDA, CDR2 SQIVND (reference sequence). Trimming shortened V by 5 bases and J by 4 bases, and 12 bases separated the two germline ends. This CDR3 is 14 amino acids long. This CDR3 is CASSLSGYNQPQHF. CDR3 sequence (DNA): TGTGCCAGTAGTCTCTCGGGGTATAATCAGCCCCAGCATTTT.

Points on this clone: This sample includes further DNA sequences coding for the same CDR3. J is TRBJ2-7 and V is TRBV4-3; no firm D call. The CDR3 is 13 residues long. Germline V gives CDR1 LGHNA, CDR2 YSLEER. Trimming left V 4 bases short and J 0 bases short, with 7 bases between. CDR3 sequence reads: CASSPGGSYEQYF. The DNA of the CDR3 is TGCGCCAGCAGCCCCGGCGGCTCCTACGAGCAGTACTTC.

This chain joins TRBV5-1 and TRBJ2-3; a weak D match, TRBD2 (6 bases). Trimming took 0 bases from V and 0 from J, leaving 8 bases between them. This CDR3 is built from 15 residues. The germline V gene has CDR1 SGHRS and CDR2 YFSETQ. The chain's CDR3 is CASSLVGTSTDTQYF. CDR3 in DNA: TGCGCCAGCAGCTTGGTCGGGACTAGCACAGATACGCAGTATTTT.

The chain links TRBV11-2 to TRBJ1-4; D not resolved. In germline, CDR1 is SGHAT, CDR2 FQNNGV. The V end lost 8 bases, the J end lost 5 bases, and 18 bases lay between the germline ends. The CDR3 is 15 amino acids. CDR3 nucleotides: TGTGCCAGCGGACCATCGGGCAGTGTAAATGAAAAACTGTTTTTT. It specifies CASGPSGSVNEKLFF.

This chain joins TRBV6-5 and TRBJ2-1, with TRBD1 identical over 9 bases. The ends lost 6 bases at V and 6 bases at J; junction bases unmatched: 9. From germline, CDR1 is MNHEY and CDR2 SVGAGI. The CDR3 length is 15 residues. The CDR3 coding sequence is TGTGCCAGCAGGGATCGGGACAGGGACCCCAATGAGCAGTTCTTC. This codes for CASRDRDRDPNEQFF.

The rearrangement uses TRBV7-9 and TRBJ2-2; possibly TRBD1 for D (5 bases). Germline V gene lookup returns CDR1 SEHNR and CDR2 FQNEAQ (reference sequence). Trimming took off 3 bases at V and 1 base at J, with 9 bases between the two ends. The CDR3 loop spans 15 amino acids. The CDR3 DNA sequence: TGTGCCAGCAGCTTTAGCAGGGTGAACACCGGGGAGCTGTTTTTT. Residues: CASSFSRVNTGELFF.

This chain links TRBV7-9 with TRBJ2-2; weak D call: TRBD1 (5 bases). This CDR3 is built from 12 residues. Germline assignment: CDR1 SEHNR and CDR2 FQNEAQ (reference sequence). With 5 bases removed from V and 5 bases from J, the gap between germline ends came to 6 bases. The CDR3: CASSAGTGELFF. In nucleotides, the CDR3 is TGTGCCAGCAGCGCAGGGACCGGGGAGCTGTTTTTT.

This sequence joins TRBV7-3 and TRBJ2-7; D gene unclear. V lost 2 bases and J 3 bases, leaving 8 bases between the germline ends. Germline CDR1 SGHTA, CDR2 FQGTGA. CDR3 length equals 13 residues. The CDR3 here is CASSLYLNYEQYF. DNA of the CDR3: TGTGCCAGCAGCTTATATCTTAACTACGAGCAGTACTTC.

This clone occurred once. The same CDR3 can be traced to other DNA sequences in this sample. The chain has TRBV6-5 and TRBJ2-2; D may be TRBD1 or TRBD2 (6 bases each). V was clipped by 2 bases and J by 6 bases, with 7 bases between them. CDR3 length: 13 residues. CDR1 is MNHEY, CDR2 SVGAGI, per germline. CDR3 sequence reads: CASSYGGPGELFF. CDR3 nucleotide sequence: TGTGCCAGCAGTTACGGGGGGCCCGGGGAGCTGTTTTTT.

Only one count was recorded for this clone. V is TRBV10-3 and J is TRBJ2-1; 9 bases are shared with TRBD1. The V gene end was trimmed by 6 bases and the J gene end by 7 bases; junction bases not matched to a gene: 16. There are 17 residues in the CDR3. Germline V lookup: CDR1 ENHRY, CDR2 SYGVKD. The CDR3 coding sequence is TGTGCCATCAGCTTACGGCCGGGACAGGGAGGGGTAAATGAGCAGTTCTTC. Protein product: CAISLRPGQGGVNEQFF.

About this clone itself: Different DNA sequences within this sample yield the same CDR3. The rearrangement uses TRBV27 and TRBJ2-3, with no clear D. CDR1 MNHEY and CDR2 SMNVEV come from the germline V gene (reference sequence). V gave up 1 base and J gave up 5 bases, with 4 bases separating them. The CDR3 extends over 12 amino acids. The CDR3 loop is CASSLLGDTQYF. CDR3 nucleotide sequence: TGTGCCAGCAGTTTATTAGGAGATACGCAGTATTTT.

CDR3 in amino acids: CAWSSRTYLPGTEAFF. As DNA, the CDR3 is TGTGCCTGGAGTTCCCGGACTTATCTTCCTGGGACTGAAGCTTTCTTT. The V and J genes are TRBV30 and TRBJ1-1; D ambiguous. The CDR3 is 16 amino acids. V lost 2 bases and J 5 bases, leaving 21 bases between the germline ends. Germline V gene data show CDR1 as GTSNPN and CDR2 as SVGIG (reference sequence). Full variable domain (missing parts from reference TRBV30 and TRBJ1-1): SQTIHQWPATLVQPVGSPLSLECTVEGTSNPNLYWYRQAAGRGLQLLFYSVGIGQISSEVPQNLSASRPQDRQFILSSKKLLLSDSGFYLCAWSSRTYLPGTEAFFGQGTRLTVV.

This chain uses TRBV18 with TRBJ2-2, with unresolved D. The germline V gene has CDR1 KGHSH and CDR2 LQKENI. Trimming pared 0 bases from V and 6 bases from J, leaving 5 bases between. The CDR3 runs 13 residues. The CDR3 nucleotides read TGTGCCAGCTCACCACCGGCACCCGGGGAGCTGTTTTTT. Translated, it gives CASSPPAPGELFF.

The rearrangement joins TRBV6-1 to TRBJ2-5; a weak D match, TRBD2 (6 bases). Germline loops: CDR1 MNHNS, CDR2 SASEGT. The CDR3 has 18 amino acids. Trimming shortened V by 3 bases and J by 7 bases, and 27 bases separated the two germline ends. DNA of the CDR3: TGTGCCAGCAGTGAGGACCTTCACGGGACTGCCGCCAGTGCGACCCAGTACTTC. As protein: CASSEDLHGTAASATQYF.

The count of this clone is one. The sample carries other DNA sequences with the same CDR3. CDR3 nucleotide sequence: TGTGCCAGCAGCTTGGGGTCTACCGGGGAGCTGTTTTTT. This sequence encodes CASSLGSTGELFF. The rearrangement links TRBV7-6 to TRBJ2-2; no clear D gene. Germline CDR1 SGHVS, CDR2 FNYEAQ. This CDR3 comprises 13 residues. V shed 3 bases and J shed 5 bases, with 7 bases lying between them.

V and J are TRBV10-3 and TRBJ2-3; 9 bases fit TRBD2. V trimming: 3 bases; J trimming: 6 bases; junction bases outside the gene matches: 16. The germline V gene encodes CDR1 ENHRY and CDR2 SYGVKD. The CDR3 is 18 amino acids. The DNA of the CDR3 is TGTGCCATCAGTGACCCTCCGTCCGGCGGGAGGGCCGTGGATACGCAGTATTTT. This gives the protein CAISDPPSGGRAVDTQYF.

V gene TRBV7-9 combines with J gene TRBJ2-7; TRBD1 matches 10 bases. The ends lost 2 bases at V and 3 bases at J; junction bases unmatched: 10. Germline V lookup: CDR1 SEHNR, CDR2 FQNEAQ (reference sequence). This CDR3 has 17 amino acids. For the CDR3, the DNA is TGTGCCAGCAGCTTAAGTCCCACCGGGACAGGGGACTACGAGCAGTACTTC. It is translated as CASSLSPTGTGDYEQYF.

The chain uses TRBV28 and TRBJ2-5; D possibly corresponds to TRBD1 (6 bases). The CDR3 runs to 13 residues. Germline assignment: CDR1 MDHEN and CDR2 SYDVKM. Trimming took off 5 bases at V and 4 bases at J, with 11 bases between the two ends. CDR3 bases: TGTGCCAGCAGTAGCAGGGGAATAGAGACCCAGTACTTC. Translating it yields CASSSRGIETQYF. Complete variable domain (other parts from reference TRBV28 and TRBJ2-5): DVKVTQSSRYLVKRTGEKVFLECVQDMDHENMFWYRQDPGLGLRLIYFSYDVKMKEKGDIPEGYSVSREKKERFSLILESASTNQTSMYLCASSSRGIETQYFGPGTRLLVL.

This clone has a single count. This rearrangement joins TRBV7-9 to TRBJ2-1; TRBD2 is a possible D gene (6 bases). The CDR3 covers 15 residues. V shed 6 bases and J shed 8 bases, with 20 bases lying between them. Germline V lookup: CDR1 SEHNR, CDR2 FQNEAQ (reference sequence). DNA of the CDR3: TGTGCCAGCAGACCGGCCGAAGAGGAGGGTGATGAGCAGTTCTTC. This encodes CASRPAEEEGDEQFF.

The V gene is TRBV5-6, the J gene TRBJ1-3; D may be TRBD1 (5 bases). Germline-derived CDR1 and CDR2 are SGHDT and YYEEEE. The V end lost 3 bases, the J end lost 1 base, and 8 bases lay between the germline ends. The length of the CDR3 is 14 residues. CDR3 region: CASSSWGSGNTIYF. DNA for the CDR3: TGTGCCAGCAGCTCATGGGGGTCTGGAAACACCATATATTTT.

The gene calls are TRBV6-1 and TRBJ2-1; 7 bases match TRBD2. J gave up 9 bases and V 2 bases, and 7 bases lay outside the gene matches. Germline V lookup: CDR1 MNHNS, CDR2 SASEGT. This CDR3 is 14 amino acids long. CDR3 sequence: CASSELGGVGEQFF. CDR3 nucleotide sequence: TGTGCCAGCAGTGAATTGGGGGGGGTAGGTGAGCAGTTCTTC.

This clone appeared a single time. The rearrangement links TRBV6-5 to TRBJ1-6, with a tentative D call TRBD1 (6 bases). Germline V gene data show CDR1 as MNHEY and CDR2 as SVGAGI. V lost 2 bases, J lost 9 bases, and 14 bases lay in between. The CDR3 is 15 residues long. For the CDR3, the DNA is TGTGCCAGCAGTTACGAAATGGGGGCTGGTTCACCCCTCCACTTT. Protein sequence: CASSYEMGAGSPLHF.